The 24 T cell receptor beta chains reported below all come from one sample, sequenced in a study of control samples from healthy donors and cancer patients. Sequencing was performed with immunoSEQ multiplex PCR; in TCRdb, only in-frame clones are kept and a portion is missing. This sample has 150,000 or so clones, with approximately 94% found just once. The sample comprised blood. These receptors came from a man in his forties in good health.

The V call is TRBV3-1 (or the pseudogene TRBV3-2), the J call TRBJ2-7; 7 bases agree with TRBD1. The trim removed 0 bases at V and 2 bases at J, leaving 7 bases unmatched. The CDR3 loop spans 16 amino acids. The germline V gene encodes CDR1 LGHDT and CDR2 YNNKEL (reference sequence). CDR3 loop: CASSQDHRGHPYEQYF. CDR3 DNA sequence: TGTGCCAGCAGCCAAGATCACAGGGGCCATCCCTACGAGCAGTACTTC.

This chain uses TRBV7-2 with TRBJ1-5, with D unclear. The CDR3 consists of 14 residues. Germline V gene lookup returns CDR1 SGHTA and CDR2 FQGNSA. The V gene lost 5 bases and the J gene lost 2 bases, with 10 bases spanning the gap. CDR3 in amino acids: CASSPDGRNQPQHF. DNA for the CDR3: TGTGCCAGCAGCCCGGACGGACGCAATCAGCCCCAGCATTTT.

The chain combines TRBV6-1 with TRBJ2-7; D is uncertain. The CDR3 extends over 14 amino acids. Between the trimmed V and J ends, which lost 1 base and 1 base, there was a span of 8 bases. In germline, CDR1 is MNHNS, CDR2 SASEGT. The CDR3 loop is CASSEDGFSYEQYF. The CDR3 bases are TGTGCCAGCAGTGAAGACGGATTTTCCTACGAGCAGTACTTC.

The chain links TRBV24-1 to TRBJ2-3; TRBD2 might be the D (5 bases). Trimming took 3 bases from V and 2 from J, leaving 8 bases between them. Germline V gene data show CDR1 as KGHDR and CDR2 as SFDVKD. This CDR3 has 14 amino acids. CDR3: CATSDEGYTDTQYF. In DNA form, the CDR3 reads TGTGCCACCAGTGATGAGGGATACACAGATACGCAGTATTTT.

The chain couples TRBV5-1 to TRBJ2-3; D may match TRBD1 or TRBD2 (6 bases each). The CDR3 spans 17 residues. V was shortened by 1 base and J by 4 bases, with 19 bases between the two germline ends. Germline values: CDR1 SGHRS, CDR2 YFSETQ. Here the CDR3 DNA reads TGCGCCAGCAGCTTGCCTCGCGGGACAAGTTTCGCAGATACGCAGTATTTT. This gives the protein CASSLPRGTSFADTQYF.

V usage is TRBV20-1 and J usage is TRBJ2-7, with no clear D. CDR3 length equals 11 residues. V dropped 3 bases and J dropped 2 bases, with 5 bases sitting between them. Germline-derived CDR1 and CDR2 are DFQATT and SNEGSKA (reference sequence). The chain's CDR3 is CSASITYEQYF. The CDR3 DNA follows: TGCAGTGCTAGTATCACCTACGAGCAGTACTTC.

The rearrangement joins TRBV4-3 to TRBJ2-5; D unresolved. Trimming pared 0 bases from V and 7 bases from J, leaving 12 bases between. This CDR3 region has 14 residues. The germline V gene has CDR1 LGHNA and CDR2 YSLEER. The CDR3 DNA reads TGCGCCAGCAGCCAAGAGGCCGCGCGAGGGACCCAGTACTTC. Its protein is CASSQEAARGTQYF.

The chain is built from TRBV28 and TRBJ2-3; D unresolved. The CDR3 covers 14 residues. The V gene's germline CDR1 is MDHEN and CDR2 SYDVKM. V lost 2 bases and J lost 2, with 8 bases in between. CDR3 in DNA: TGTGCCAGCAGTTTAGCGGACCCCACAGATACGCAGTATTTT. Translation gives CASSLADPTDTQYF. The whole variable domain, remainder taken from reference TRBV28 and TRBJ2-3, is DVKVTQSSRYLVKRTGEKVFLECVQDMDHENMFWYRQDPGLGLRLIYFSYDVKMKEKGDIPEGYSVSREKKERFSLILESASTNQTSMYLCASSLADPTDTQYFGPGTRLTVL.

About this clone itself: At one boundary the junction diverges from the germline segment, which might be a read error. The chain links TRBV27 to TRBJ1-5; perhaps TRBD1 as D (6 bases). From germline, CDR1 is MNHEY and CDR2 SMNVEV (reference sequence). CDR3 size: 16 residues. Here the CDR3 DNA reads TGTGTCAGCAGTTTGGTGGGGGGGGCGCAGGCTCAGCCCCAGCATTTT. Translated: CVSSLVGGAQAQPQHF.

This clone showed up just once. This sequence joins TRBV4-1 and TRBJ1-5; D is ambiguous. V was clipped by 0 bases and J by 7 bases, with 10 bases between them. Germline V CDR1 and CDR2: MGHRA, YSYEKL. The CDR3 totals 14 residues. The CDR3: CASSQDLSPQPQHF. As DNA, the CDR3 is TGCGCCAGCAGCCAAGATCTTTCTCCCCAGCCCCAGCATTTT.

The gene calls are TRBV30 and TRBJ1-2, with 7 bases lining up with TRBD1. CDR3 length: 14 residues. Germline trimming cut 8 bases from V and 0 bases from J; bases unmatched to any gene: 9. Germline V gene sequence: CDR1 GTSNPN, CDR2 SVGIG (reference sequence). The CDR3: CALGQTLANYGYTF. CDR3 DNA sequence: TGTGCCCTGGGACAGACTTTAGCTAACTATGGCTACACCTTC.

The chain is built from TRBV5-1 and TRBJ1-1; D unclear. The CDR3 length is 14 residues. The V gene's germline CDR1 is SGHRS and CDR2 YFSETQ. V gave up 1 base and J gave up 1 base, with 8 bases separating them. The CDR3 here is CASSLNAANTEAFF. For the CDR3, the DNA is TGCGCCAGCAGCTTGAACGCAGCGAACACTGAAGCTTTCTTT.

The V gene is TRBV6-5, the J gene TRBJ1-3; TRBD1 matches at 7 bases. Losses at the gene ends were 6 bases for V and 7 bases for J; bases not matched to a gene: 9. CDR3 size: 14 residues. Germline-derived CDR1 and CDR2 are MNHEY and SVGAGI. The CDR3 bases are TGTGCCAGCAGCCTACAGAAGGGGGCGAACACCATATATTTT. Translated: CASSLQKGANTIYF.

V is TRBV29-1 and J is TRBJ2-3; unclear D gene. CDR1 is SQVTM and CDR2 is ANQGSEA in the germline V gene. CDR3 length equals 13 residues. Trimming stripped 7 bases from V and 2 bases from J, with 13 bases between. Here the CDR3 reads CSALQAYTDTQYF. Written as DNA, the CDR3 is TGCAGCGCCCTTCAGGCATACACAGATACGCAGTATTTT.

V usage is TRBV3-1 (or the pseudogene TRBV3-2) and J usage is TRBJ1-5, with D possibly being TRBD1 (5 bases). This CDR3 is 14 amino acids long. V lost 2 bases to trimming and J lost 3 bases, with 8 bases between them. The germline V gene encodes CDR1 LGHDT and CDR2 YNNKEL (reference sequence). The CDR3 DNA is TGTGCCAGCAGCCAACAGGGCAACAATCAGCCCCAGCATTTT. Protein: CASSQQGNNQPQHF.

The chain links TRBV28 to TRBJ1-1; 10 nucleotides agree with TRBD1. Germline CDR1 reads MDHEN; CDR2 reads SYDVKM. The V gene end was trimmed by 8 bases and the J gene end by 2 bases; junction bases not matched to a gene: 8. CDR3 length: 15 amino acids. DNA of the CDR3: TGTGCCAGCCGAAGACAGGGGGCAGGAAACACTGAAGCTTTCTTT. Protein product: CASRRQGAGNTEAFF.

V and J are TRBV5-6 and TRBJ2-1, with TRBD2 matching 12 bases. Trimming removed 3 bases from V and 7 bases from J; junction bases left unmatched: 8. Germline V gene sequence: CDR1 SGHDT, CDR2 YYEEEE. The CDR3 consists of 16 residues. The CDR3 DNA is TGTGCCAGCAGCTCCCCCGGGACTAGCGGGTTTAATGAGCAGTTCTTC. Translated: CASSSPGTSGFNEQFF.

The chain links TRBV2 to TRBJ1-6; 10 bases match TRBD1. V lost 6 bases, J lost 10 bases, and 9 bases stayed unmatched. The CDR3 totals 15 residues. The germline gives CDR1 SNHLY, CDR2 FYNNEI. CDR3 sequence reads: CASRRPGQGLSPLHF. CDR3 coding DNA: TGTGCCAGCAGGCGACCGGGACAGGGGTTGTCACCCCTCCACTTT. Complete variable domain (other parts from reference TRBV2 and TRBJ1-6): EPEVTQTPSHQVTQMGQEVILRCVPISNHLYFYWYRQILGQKVEFLVSFYNNEISEKSEIFDDQFSVERPDGSNFTLKIRSTKLEDSAMYFCASRRPGQGLSPLHFGNGTRLTVT.

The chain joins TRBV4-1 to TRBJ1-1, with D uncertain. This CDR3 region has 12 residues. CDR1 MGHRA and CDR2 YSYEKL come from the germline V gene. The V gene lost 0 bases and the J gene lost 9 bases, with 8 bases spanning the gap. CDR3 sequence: CASSQENVQAFF. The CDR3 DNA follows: TGCGCCAGCAGCCAAGAAAACGTCCAAGCTTTCTTT.

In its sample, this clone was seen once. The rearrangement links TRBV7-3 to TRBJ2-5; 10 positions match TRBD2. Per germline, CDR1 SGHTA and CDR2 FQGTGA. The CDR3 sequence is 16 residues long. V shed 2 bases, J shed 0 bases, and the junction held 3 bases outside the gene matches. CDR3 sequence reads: CASSLGLAGDQETQYF. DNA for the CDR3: TGTGCCAGCAGCTTAGGGCTAGCGGGGGACCAAGAGACCCAGTACTTC.

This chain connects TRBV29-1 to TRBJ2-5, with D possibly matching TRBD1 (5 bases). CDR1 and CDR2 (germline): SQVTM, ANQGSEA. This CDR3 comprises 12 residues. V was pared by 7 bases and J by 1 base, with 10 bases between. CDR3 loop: CSGDSIQETQYF. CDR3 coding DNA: TGCAGCGGTGACAGTATCCAAGAGACCCAGTACTTC.

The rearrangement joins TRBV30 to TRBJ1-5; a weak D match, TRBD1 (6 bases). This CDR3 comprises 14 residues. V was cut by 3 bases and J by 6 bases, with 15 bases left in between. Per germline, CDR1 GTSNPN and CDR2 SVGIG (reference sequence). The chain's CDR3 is CAWSLRTGLQPQHF. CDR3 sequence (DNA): TGTGCCTGGAGCCTACGTACAGGGCTTCAGCCCCAGCATTTT.

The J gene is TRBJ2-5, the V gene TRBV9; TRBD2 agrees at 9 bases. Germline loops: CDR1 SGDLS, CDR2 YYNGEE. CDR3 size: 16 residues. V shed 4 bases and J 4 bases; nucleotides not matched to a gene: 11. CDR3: CASSPSGTSFLETQYF. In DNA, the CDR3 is TGTGCCAGCAGCCCGAGTGGGACTAGCTTTCTAGAGACCCAGTACTTC.

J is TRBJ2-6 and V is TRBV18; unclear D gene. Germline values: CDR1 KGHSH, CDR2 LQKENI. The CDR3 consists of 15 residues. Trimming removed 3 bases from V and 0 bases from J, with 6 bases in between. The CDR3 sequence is CASSPTYSGANVLTF. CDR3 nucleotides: TGTGCCAGCTCACCCACGTACTCTGGGGCCAACGTCCTGACTTTC.